Below, 24 T cell receptor beta chains from the same sample are listed, as sequenced in a study of cytomegalovirus exposure and HLA in healthy donors. This PCR relied on a set of 60 Vbeta primers and 13 Jbeta primers. This table comes from immunoSEQ multiplex PCR, and its TCRdb copy is limited to in-frame clones, with some not included. This table has approximately 210,000 clones, roughly 85% appearing once. Sequenced sample: PBMCs. The receptors were sampled from a male donor in good health and CMV-seronegative.

This clone was seen a few times. Germline is not matched at one junction end, which may reflect a read error. V gene TRBV7-9 combines with J gene TRBJ2-7, with 9 positions matching TRBD1. CDR1 is SEHNR, CDR2 FQNEAQ, per germline (reference sequence). The CDR3 length is 16 residues. The CDR3: CSSSSGTGGLGYEQYF. Written as DNA, the CDR3 is TGTTCCAGCAGCTCGGGAACAGGGGGCTTAGGGTACGAGCAGTACTTC.

The V gene is TRBV11-1, the J gene TRBJ2-5, with D hard to call. Germline lookup yields CDR1 SGHAT and CDR2 FQDESV (reference sequence). V dropped 5 bases and J dropped 2 bases, with 9 bases sitting between them. This CDR3 contains 13 residues. This chain's CDR3 is CASSPGSQETQYF. CDR3 nucleotide sequence: TGTGCCAGCAGCCCCGGGTCGCAAGAGACCCAGTACTTC.

The rearrangement joins TRBV19 to TRBJ2-2, with unresolved D. CDR1 is LNHDA, CDR2 SQIVND, per germline (reference sequence). V shed 5 bases and J shed 2 bases, with 9 bases lying between them. This CDR3 is 14 amino acids long. The chain's CDR3 is CASSVPTNTGELFF. The CDR3 DNA reads as TGTGCCAGTAGTGTGCCGACTAACACCGGGGAGCTGTTTTTT.

The chain couples TRBV5-5 to TRBJ2-6; 9 bases fit TRBD1. Per the germline V gene, CDR1 is SGHKS and CDR2 is YYEKEE (reference sequence). The CDR3 spans 17 residues. V lost 4 bases and J lost 6; bases outside the gene matches: 11. The CDR3 sequence is CASSTGTGPREANVLTF. The CDR3 DNA follows: TGTGCCAGCAGCACTGGGACAGGGCCACGGGAGGCCAACGTCCTGACTTTC.

This clone appeared once. This sequence joins TRBV7-9 and TRBJ2-7; a possible D gene is TRBD2 (5 bases). The CDR3 covers 14 residues. Germline CDR1 is SEHNR and CDR2 is FQNEAQ (reference sequence). V lost 5 bases and J 2 bases, leaving 13 bases between the germline ends. The CDR3 protein is CASSPRTVPYEQYF. Written as DNA, the CDR3 is TGTGCCAGCAGCCCACGGACTGTTCCCTACGAGCAGTACTTC. The variable domain in full, completed from reference TRBV7-9 and TRBJ2-7, reads DTGVSQNPRHKITKRGQNVTFRCDPISEHNRLYWYRQTLGQGPEFLTYFQNEAQLEKSRLLSDRFSAERPKGSFSTLEIQRTEQGDSAMYLCASSPRTVPYEQYFGPGTRLTVT.

The chain carries TRBV12-5 and TRBJ2-7, with 9 bases fitting TRBD1. After removal of 3 bases from V and 6 bases from J, the junction contained 12 bases not matched to a gene. Germline CDR1 LGHNT, CDR2 FRNRAP. The CDR3 is 16 residues long. CDR3 protein: CASGFSLQGANGEQYF. The CDR3, as DNA: TGTGCTAGTGGTTTCTCCCTACAGGGGGCGAATGGCGAGCAGTACTTC.

The chain employs TRBV6-6 and TRBJ1-1, with 7 bases that match TRBD1. CDR1 MNHNY and CDR2 SVGAGI come from the germline V gene (reference sequence). The ends lost 7 bases at V and 7 bases at J; junction bases unmatched: 12. This CDR3 is 14 amino acids long. CDR3 in amino acids: CASKPHDRDNEAFF. CDR3 bases: TGTGCCAGCAAGCCACACGACAGGGACAATGAAGCTTTCTTT.

The V gene is TRBV5-1, the J gene TRBJ2-2; 14 bases match TRBD2. The ends lost 4 bases at V and 3 bases at J; junction bases unmatched: 11. Germline V gene lookup returns CDR1 SGHRS and CDR2 YFSETQ. The CDR3 has 19 amino acids. The CDR3 DNA follows: TGCGCCAGCAGCCTCGTCCCGGGACTAGCGGGGGCGGACACCGGGGAGCTGTTTTTT. It translates to CASSLVPGLAGADTGELFF.

Notes on this clone: Other DNA variants within this sample encode the same CDR3. This chain uses TRBV30 with TRBJ1-1, with unresolved D. Deletions cut 0 bases from V and 4 bases from J, with 3 bases between. CDR1 GTSNPN and CDR2 SVGIG come from the germline V gene (reference sequence). CDR3 length: 11 residues. CDR3 bases: TGTGCCTGGAGTGTACTCACTGAAGCTTTCTTT. The encoded protein is CAWSVLTEAFF.

The chain carries TRBV5-5 and TRBJ2-4; D not certain. CDR1 is SGHKS, CDR2 YYEKEE, per germline (reference sequence). Trimming removed 0 bases from V and 0 bases from J, with 7 bases in between. CDR3 length equals 15 residues. The chain's CDR3 is CASSLGFLAKNIQYF. In DNA, the CDR3 is TGTGCCAGCAGCTTGGGTTTCTTAGCCAAAAACATTCAGTACTTC.

This sequence joins TRBV11-3 and TRBJ2-1; TRBD2 matches 9 bases. This CDR3 has 17 amino acids. CDR1 SGHNT and CDR2 YENEEA come from the germline V gene. J lost 4 bases, V lost 0 bases, and 7 bases had no gene match. The CDR3 bases are TGTGCCAGCAGCTTAGAGACTAGCGGAGGGGGTTACAATGAGCAGTTCTTC. This gives the protein CASSLETSGGGYNEQFF.

The CDR3 here is CASSPPGTGETQYF. The CDR3 bases are TGTGCCAGCAGCCCTCCCGGAACGGGTGAGACCCAGTACTTC. The V call is TRBV5-4, the J call TRBJ2-5; D unresolved. Germline V gives CDR1 SGHNT, CDR2 YYREEE (reference sequence). V was pared by 4 bases and J by 5 bases, with 15 bases between. This CDR3 is built from 14 residues.

V gene TRBV19 combines with J gene TRBJ1-5; no firm D call. The CDR3 is made up of 17 amino acids. The V end was cut by 3 bases, the J end by 0 bases, with 15 bases between. Germline V gives CDR1 LNHDA, CDR2 SQIVND (reference sequence). CDR3 region: CASSIRQAPYSNQPQHF. CDR3 nucleotide sequence: TGTGCCAGTAGTATCCGCCAGGCCCCTTATAGCAATCAGCCCCAGCATTTT.

This chain joins TRBV9 and TRBJ2-6, with unresolved D. The CDR3 spans 15 residues. Germline CDR1 and CDR2: SGDLS and YYNGEE. V gave up 3 bases and J gave up 0 bases, with 7 bases separating them. CDR3 nucleotide sequence: TGTGCCAGCAGCGCGCGTAACTCTGGGGCCAACGTCCTGACTTTC. Protein: CASSARNSGANVLTF.

J is TRBJ1-2 and V is TRBV14; D perhaps matches TRBD1 (6 bases). The germline V and J ends were trimmed by 1 base and 6 bases, with 18 bases remaining between them. The CDR3 is made up of 16 amino acids. Germline CDR1 and CDR2: SGHDN and FVKESK. This chain's CDR3 is CASSQAGARWGHGYTF. CDR3 bases: TGTGCCAGCAGCCAAGCCGGAGCGCGTTGGGGGCATGGCTACACCTTC.

This clone was counted between two and nine times. The CDR3 loop is CASSQGWESYEQYF. The CDR3 nucleotides read TGTGCCAGCAGTCAGGGGTGGGAGAGCTACGAGCAGTACTTC. V gene TRBV6-5 combines with J gene TRBJ2-7, with D perhaps matching TRBD1 (6 bases). This CDR3 region has 14 residues. V shed 5 bases and J shed 3 bases, with 14 bases lying between them. Germline V gene sequence: CDR1 MNHEY, CDR2 SVGAGI.

The V and J genes are TRBV5-4 and TRBJ1-5; 7 positions match TRBD1. V lost 4 bases and J lost 0; bases outside the gene matches: 10. Per germline, CDR1 SGHNT and CDR2 YYREEE (reference sequence). This CDR3 has 17 amino acids. The CDR3 coding sequence is TGTGCCAGCAGCGGTTCCGGGACAGTTGATAGCAATCAGCCCCAGCATTTT. Its protein product is CASSGSGTVDSNQPQHF.

V is TRBV28 and J is TRBJ2-1, with D unclear. Trimming stripped 7 bases from V and 7 bases from J, with 11 bases between. The germline CDR1 and CDR2 sequences are MDHEN and SYDVKM. The CDR3 totals 12 residues. Here the CDR3 reads CASIRAGNEQFF. The CDR3 bases are TGTGCCAGCATTCGAGCAGGAAATGAGCAGTTCTTC.

This chain connects TRBV29-1 to TRBJ2-7; D perhaps matches TRBD1 (5 bases). The CDR3 has 14 residues. The germline V gene has CDR1 SQVTM and CDR2 ANQGSEA. V shed 4 bases and J shed 4 bases, with 17 bases lying between them. The CDR3 DNA reads TGCAGCGTTGCGTCTCCGACAGAAGGATACGAGCAGTACTTC. As protein: CSVASPTEGYEQYF.

The chain has TRBV5-1 and TRBJ2-2; 11 positions match TRBD2. Trimming at V came to 5 bases and at J to 6 bases, leaving 12 bases not matched to a gene. CDR1 is SGHRS and CDR2 is YFSETQ in the germline V gene. The CDR3 runs to 17 residues. In DNA, the CDR3 is TGCGCCAGCAGTGTTAGCGGGGGGGCCGTCTTGGCCGGGGAGCTGTTTTTT. Translating gives CASSVSGGAVLAGELFF.

The rearrangement uses TRBV7-6 and TRBJ2-3, with D perhaps matching TRBD1 (6 bases). Deletions cut 5 bases from V and 5 bases from J, with 11 bases between. The CDR3 sequence is 13 residues long. Germline V gene data show CDR1 as SGHVS and CDR2 as FNYEAQ. CDR3 in amino acids: CASSPRGGDTQYF. The DNA of the CDR3 is TGTGCCAGCAGCCCCCGAGGGGGAGATACGCAGTATTTT.

The CDR3, as DNA: TGTGCCAGCAGCCAGGACAGGTCCTTGTCCTACAATGAGCAGTTCTTC. Encoded protein: CASSQDRSLSYNEQFF. The rearrangement joins TRBV5-4 to TRBJ2-1; 7 bases line up with TRBD1. V lost 4 bases and J lost 1; bases outside the gene matches: 8. The CDR3 loop spans 16 amino acids. CDR1 and CDR2 (germline): SGHNT, YYREEE (reference sequence).

CDR3 loop: CASSSGGSNQPQHF. The CDR3 DNA sequence: TGCGCCAGCAGCTCCGGAGGTAGCAATCAGCCCCAGCATTTT. V is TRBV5-1 and J is TRBJ1-5; D not certain. CDR3 length equals 14 residues. Germline V gives CDR1 SGHRS, CDR2 YFSETQ. V was trimmed by 3 bases and J by 0 bases, leaving 7 bases between them. Looking up the rest from reference TRBV5-1 and TRBJ1-5 gives the full variable domain: KAGVTQTPRYLIKTRGQQVTLSCSPISGHRSVSWYQQTPGQGLQFLFEYFSETQRNKGNFPGRFSGRQFSNSRSEMNVSTLELGDSALYLCASSSGGSNQPQHFGDGTRLSIL.

The chain employs TRBV6-1 and TRBJ2-2; 10 nucleotides line up with TRBD1. Unmatched junction bases numbered 1, after V lost 2 bases and J lost 1 base. Germline V gives CDR1 MNHNS, CDR2 SASEGT. This CDR3 spans 16 amino acids. CDR3 coding DNA: TGTGCCAGCAGTGAACGGACAGGGGGGAACACCGGGGAGCTGTTTTTT. Its translation: CASSERTGGNTGELFF.